The rows below give T cell receptor beta chains drawn from one sample of a study of blood T cells in healthy people across ages. TCRdb passed the 5' RACE reads through MiXCR, listing each CDR3 protein once. The profile shows about 780,000 distinct CDR3 sequences, roughly 25% of them singletons. These data also formed part of another study, on T cells of mothers and their children.

The sequencing sample was made of blood. The receptors originated from a boy between 10 and 17 years old in good health. The CDR3 runs from the conserved cysteine through the conserved F or W. A D gene is named only where the DNA matches it firmly. Size values are once, few and many counts, or a class for expanded clones, and some rows have none.

clone size,J gene,V gene,D gene,CDR3 length,CDR3 DNA,CDR3 protein
few,TRBJ2-3,TRBV6-4,TRBD2,15,TGTGCCAGCAGTGACGGGACTAGCGGGGGAGATACGCAGTATTTT,CASSDGTSGGDTQYF
few,TRBJ2-5,TRBV2,.,14,TGTGCCCGCCAGCGATTATCGACTCAAGAGACCCAGTACTTC,CARQRLSTQETQYF
many,TRBJ1-6,TRBV28,TRBD1,14,TGTGCCAGCAGTTCGGGACAGGGCGACTCACCCCTCCACTTT,CASSSGQGDSPLHF
few,TRBJ1-2,TRBV6-5,.,15,TGTGCCAGCAGTTACAGTGATCCACGCTTCTATGGCTACACCTTC,CASSYSDPRFYGYTF
.,TRBJ1-2,TRBV7-9,.,15,TGTGCCAGCAGCCCCAGGGGTGGGCCAAGCTATGGCTACACCTTC,CASSPRGGPSYGYTF
.,TRBJ2-2,TRBV12-3/TRBV12-4,.,12,TGTGCCAGCGACACGGGGTCTGGGGAGCTGTTTTTT,CASDTGSGELFF
.,TRBJ2-5,TRBV20-1,.,11,TGCAGTCTCGTGGGGGTGGGGACCCAGTACTTC,CSLVGVGTQYF
.,TRBJ1-5,TRBV6-5,TRBD1,19,TGTGCCAGCAGTTACTCGCACCCCGGGACAGGGGGCTGGAATCAGCCCCAGCATTTT,CASSYSHPGTGGWNQPQHF
once,TRBJ2-5,TRBV7-9,.,16,TGTGCCAGCAGCTTATATGGCTACCAAAAGCAAGAGACCCAGTACTTC,CASSLYGYQKQETQYF
few,TRBJ1-1,TRBV29-1,.,14,TGCAGCACAACCAGGACGGAATTGGGCACTGAAGCTTTCTTT,CSTTRTELGTEAFF
few,TRBJ2-2,TRBV20-1,TRBD1,16,TGCAGTGCTAGAAGGGCCGGGACAGAAAACACCGGGGAGCTGTTTTTT,CSARRAGTENTGELFF
few,TRBJ2-3,TRBV11-2,TRBD2,16,TGTGCCAGCAGCTTAATAGCGGGGGCCCAGGCGGATACGCAGTATTTT,CASSLIAGAQADTQYF
few,TRBJ1-4,TRBV18,.,13,TGTGCCAGCTCACCGGAAGTGAGGGAAAAACTGTTTTTT,CASSPEVREKLFF
.,TRBJ2-5,TRBV10-3,.,13,TGTGCCATCAGTGGCGGTCGGTCGGAGACCCAGTACTTC,CAISGGRSETQYF
many,TRBJ1-5,TRBV7-9,TRBD1,14,TGTGCCAGCAGCCGGACAGGGGGCAATCAGCCCCAGCATTTT,CASSRTGGNQPQHF
few,TRBJ1-4,TRBV7-9,.,15,TGTGCCAGCAGCTTCGGAGGCAGATATAATGAAAAACTGTTTTTT,CASSFGGRYNEKLFF
.,TRBJ1-4,TRBV6-1,TRBD1,17,TGTGCCAGCAGTAGCCATGTCACAGGGGGCGCGAATGAAAAACTGTTTTTT,CASSSHVTGGANEKLFF
.,TRBJ1-1,TRBV5-1,.,15,TGCGCCAGCAGCCAAACCATACTCGGGAACACTGAAGCTTTCTTT,CASSQTILGNTEAFF
few,TRBJ2-5,TRBV6-2/TRBV6-3,.,16,TGTGCCAGCAGTTACCAAACACAGACAGTCCAAGAGACCCAGTACTTC,CASSYQTQTVQETQYF
.,TRBJ1-4,TRBV7-6,.,18,TGTGCCAGCAGCTTAAAGTCTAGGGGAGCTCCAACTAATGAAAAACTGTTTTTT,CASSLKSRGAPTNEKLFF
.,TRBJ1-1,TRBV20-1,.,12,TGCAGTGCTAACAGGGTCACGGCTGAAGCTTTCTTT,CSANRVTAEAFF
few,TRBJ2-7,TRBV29-1,.,14,TGCAGCGTTGAAGTTCGATCAGGGGTCTACGAGCAGTACTTC,CSVEVRSGVYEQYF
.,TRBJ2-3,TRBV5-1,.,15,TGCGCCAGCAGCTTGGTGGGAGAGAGCACAGATACGCAGTATTTT,CASSLVGESTDTQYF
.,TRBJ2-6,TRBV4-1,.,15,TGCGCCAGCAGCCGCCCTACGGGGGGGGCCAACGTCCTGACTTTC,CASSRPTGGANVLTF
.,TRBJ2-7,TRBV11-2,.,15,TGTGCCAGCAGCGTTGCCGGGACACGAATCTACGAGCAGTACTTC,CASSVAGTRIYEQYF
.,TRBJ2-1,TRBV7-2,.,15,TGTGCCAGCAGCTCAGGGGCCCTAGCGTATAGTGAGCAGTTCTTC,CASSSGALAYSEQFF
few,TRBJ2-1,TRBV11-2,TRBD2,17,TGTGCCAGCAGCTTAGGTCCAGGCGGGGGGGCCGTCAATGAGCAGTTCTTC,CASSLGPGGGAVNEQFF
.,TRBJ2-1,TRBV3-1,TRBD2,19,TGTGCCAGCAGCCCCTGGGCAGCGGGGGCAGCTAGTTTCTACAATGAGCAGTTCTTC,CASSPWAAGAASFYNEQFF
.,TRBJ2-1,TRBV12-3/TRBV12-4,.,15,TGTGCCAGCAGCCGGGGACACAGCTCCTACAATGAGCAGTTCTTC,CASSRGHSSYNEQFF
.,TRBJ1-1,TRBV27,.,14,TGTGCCAGCTACCTGGGGCTAGGGGGGACTGAAGCTTTCTTT,CASYLGLGGTEAFF
.,TRBJ2-7,TRBV7-8,.,15,TGTGCCAGCAGCTTAGGGCAGGGAGGTTACTACGAGCAGTACTTC,CASSLGQGGYYEQYF
few,TRBJ2-2,TRBV29-1,TRBD1,14,TGCAGCGCTCTGGACAGGGGGCTCGCCGGGGAGCTGTTTTTT,CSALDRGLAGELFF
.,TRBJ2-3,TRBV28,.,13,TGTGCCAGCAGTTCTCTACTAATGGATACGCAGTATTTT,CASSSLLMDTQYF
once,TRBJ2-5,TRBV6-1,TRBD2,15,TGTGCCAGCACCATAACTAGCGGGAGACGGGAGACCCAGTACTTC,CASTITSGRRETQYF
.,TRBJ2-3,TRBV5-1,.,13,TGCGCCAGCAGCTTGGAGACAAGAGATACGCAGTATTTT,CASSLETRDTQYF
few,TRBJ2-5,TRBV20-1,TRBD2,16,TGCAGTGCTAGATTAGCGGGGGCCGTCCACCAAGAGACCCAGTACTTC,CSARLAGAVHQETQYF
few,TRBJ2-3,TRBV6-5,.,14,TGTGCCAGCAGTTACGACCCCCGCACAGATACGCAGTATTTT,CASSYDPRTDTQYF
.,TRBJ2-1,TRBV6-5,TRBD2,17,TGTGCCAGCAGTTTGGGGACTAGCGGGGGGTTGGTCCATGAGCAGTTCTTC,CASSLGTSGGLVHEQFF
.,TRBJ2-2,TRBV29-1,TRBD2,19,TGCAGCGCCCTAATCAGGACTAGCGGGGCGCGGACCTACACCGGGGAGCTGTTTTTT,CSALIRTSGARTYTGELFF
few,TRBJ2-3,TRBV4-2,TRBD2,17,TGTGCCAGCAGCCAAGGGTGGCTAGCGGGGACCACAGATACGCAGTATTTT,CASSQGWLAGTTDTQYF
.,TRBJ2-1,TRBV7-3,TRBD1,14,TGTGCCAGCAGCCCCGGGACAGGGGGCCGAGAGCAGTTCTTC,CASSPGTGGREQFF
.,TRBJ2-2,TRBV7-3,.,15,.,CASSSSGGGIGELFF
many,TRBJ1-3,TRBV12-3/TRBV12-4,.,14,TGTGCCAGCAGTAGGGGAGGCTCTGGAAACACCATATATTTT,CASSRGGSGNTIYF
few,TRBJ2-4,TRBV7-9,.,14,TGTGCCAGCAGCTTATTCGGTCCCAAAAACATTCAGTACTTC,CASSLFGPKNIQYF
few,TRBJ1-4,TRBV4-1,.,16,TGCGCCAGCAGCCAAGGGAAGAAAACAACTAATGAAAAACTGTTTTTT,CASSQGKKTTNEKLFF
few,TRBJ1-1,TRBV12-3/TRBV12-4,.,12,TGTGCCAGCAGTTTTGGGGGGCGCTGGGCTTTCTTT,CASSFGGRWAFF
.,TRBJ2-4,TRBV28,.,15,TGTGCCAGCAATACGGACGGATCTGTAACTAACATTCAGTACTTC,CASNTDGSVTNIQYF
few,TRBJ1-1,TRBV20-1,.,11,TGCAGCGTTGGGGGTGACACTGAAGCTTTCTTT,CSVGGDTEAFF